This TCR beta chain comes out of a study of T cells in Graves' hyperthyroidism and ophthalmopathy. This clonotype was recorded at least ten times. Its antigen is not known. Patients counted as stable if ophthalmopathy did not develop within 18 months. Hyperthyroidism patients were newly diagnosed, had disease duration under 2 months, and were aged 18 to 65 years. Trimming pared 5 bases from V and 5 bases from J, leaving 15 bases between. This CDR3 comprises 14 residues. Germline V gene data show CDR1 as SGHAT and CDR2 as FQNNGV. Study results and caveats: A 13 V-J signature model discriminated ophthalmopathy versus stable hyperthyroidism. Most thyroid clonotypes with frequency above 0.001 were detected in blood.

Researchers took RNA transcripts and amplified the TCR beta CDR3 regions from them. Initially, a first-round RT-PCR of the TCR CDR3 employed the HTBI primer set. TCRdb reprocessed the multiplex PCR reads via MiXCR and lists one record per CDR3 protein. The sample shows about 480,000 distinct CDR3 sequences, around 14% of them seen only once. The clonotype comes from a woman aged 18-30 years with Graves' hyperthyroidism. The chain has TRBV11-2 and TRBJ2-5; D remains ambiguous. Sequenced material: blood. DNA of the CDR3: TGTGCCAGCAGCAGACGCCCTGTAGTTGAGACCCAGTACTTC. As protein: CASSRRPVVETQYF.